The subject of this entry is one T cell receptor beta chain. The antigen remains unidentified. Sequencing used immunoSEQ multiplex PCR; TCRdb keeps in-frame clones, though not all of them. Among approximately 200,000 clones listed, 75% to 95% were seen once. This sample stems from a study of cytomegalovirus exposure and HLA in healthy donors. General study findings and limits: It was approximately 150 TCR beta chains that were listed as cytomegalovirus-associated. TCR clusters originating in the first cohort tended to co-occur in the 120 validation repertoires, according to a later analysis.

This CDR3 is 13 amino acids long. In germline, CDR1 is LNHNV, CDR2 YYDKDF (reference sequence). V was pared by 1 base and J by 5 bases, with 1 base of the junction left unmatched. The TCR sequence derives from a woman aged 18-29 years in good health and CMV-seronegative. The rearrangement joins TRBV15 to TRBJ1-1, with 7 nucleotides matching TRBD1. The sample was PBMCs. The CDR3 DNA sequence: TGTGCCACCAGCAGAGGGGGACAGACTGAAGCTTTCTTT. Translation gives CATSRGGQTEAFF.